A single sample is the source of the 6 T cell receptor beta chains below, sequenced in a study of blood T cell repertoires in COVID-19. Data came from immunoSEQ multiplex PCR; TCRdb stores just in-frame clones and leaves some out. This table holds approximately 230,000 clones, approximately 82% found once. The sample consisted of peripheral blood. These receptor sequences come from an elderly man with acute or convalescent COVID-19.

The genes are TRBV9 and TRBJ1-4; 9 bases line up with TRBD1. CDR3 length: 15 amino acids. CDR1 SGDLS and CDR2 YYNGEE come from the germline V gene. J gave up 7 bases and V 1 base, and 5 bases lay outside the gene matches. The CDR3 sequence is CASSVTGTGTEKLFF. DNA of the CDR3: TGTGCCAGCAGCGTAACCGGGACAGGGACTGAAAAACTGTTTTTT.

The chain combines TRBV7-2 with TRBJ1-4; a possible D gene is TRBD1 (6 bases). The CDR3 is 15 residues long. Looked up from germline, CDR1 is SGHTA and CDR2 is FQGNSA. Trimming removed 3 bases from V and 7 bases from J, with 15 bases in between. The CDR3 spells CASSFGGRVSEKLFF. CDR3 bases: TGTGCCAGCAGCTTTGGGGGCAGGGTTAGTGAAAAACTGTTTTTT.

V and J are TRBV24-1 and TRBJ1-2; D not certain. With 0 bases removed from V and 8 bases from J, the gap between germline ends came to 3 bases. CDR3 length equals 11 residues. Per germline, CDR1 KGHDR and CDR2 SFDVKD. For the CDR3, the DNA is TGTGCCACCAGTGATTTGCGGGGCTACACCTTC. Protein sequence: CATSDLRGYTF.

A single count supports this clone. This sequence joins TRBV29-1 and TRBJ2-3, with a possible D match to TRBD2 (5 bases). V lost 3 bases and J lost 5, with 9 bases in between. CDR3 length equals 12 residues. Germline V CDR1 and CDR2: SQVTM, ANQGSEA. CDR3 loop: CSVDVGGDTQYF. In DNA form, the CDR3 reads TGCAGCGTTGATGTTGGAGGAGATACGCAGTATTTT.

The chain links TRBV5-6 to TRBJ1-5, with 8 bases matching TRBD1. The germline CDR1 and CDR2 sequences are SGHDT and YYEEEE. V shed 0 bases, J shed 4 bases, and the junction held 3 bases outside the gene matches. The CDR3 sequence is 15 residues long. The chain's CDR3 is CASSLVGQANQPQHF. The CDR3, as DNA: TGTGCCAGCAGCTTGGTGGGACAGGCAAATCAGCCCCAGCATTTT.

Here the CDR3 reads CASSRTWQGDNSPLHF. The CDR3 DNA reads TGCGCCAGCAGCCGAACCTGGCAGGGTGATAATTCACCCCTCCACTTT. This chain joins TRBV5-1 and TRBJ1-6; D possibly corresponds to TRBD1 (5 bases). CDR1 is SGHRS and CDR2 is YFSETQ in the germline V gene. The CDR3 extends over 16 amino acids. V dropped 4 bases and J dropped 5 bases, with 16 bases sitting between them.